This entry lists 10 T cell receptor beta chains sequenced from one sample in a study of T-cell memory formation after mild COVID-19. TCRdb independently ran MiXCR on the 5' RACE reads; one entry per CDR3 protein. The sample includes about 340,000 distinct CDR3 sequences, 10% to 15% of them seen just once. The source material was PBMCs or a T cell subset sorted from them (not recorded which). These TCRs come from a man aged 18 to 35 who had mild COVID-19 (a few samples of this study predate the infection). Cell type and time point are not known.

This clonotype has a handful of counts. J is TRBJ2-1 and V is TRBV20-1, with D possibly being TRBD1 (6 bases). Germline V lookup: CDR1 DFQATT, CDR2 SNEGSKA (reference sequence). The CDR3 has 17 residues. V was trimmed by 0 bases and J by 4 bases, leaving 19 bases between them. In DNA form, the CDR3 reads TGCAGTGCTAGAGATCGACTCGACCAGGGGTATTACAATGAGCAGTTCTTC. Translated: CSARDRLDQGYYNEQFF.

This clonotype was recorded a few times. The chain carries TRBV4-2 and TRBJ2-3; TRBD1 might be the D (5 bases). CDR1 is LGHNA, CDR2 YNFKEQ, per germline. Between the trimmed V and J ends, which lost 2 bases and 2 bases, there was a span of 17 bases. The CDR3 has 17 residues. The CDR3 loop is CASSQTQGRILTDTQYF. In nucleotides, the CDR3 is TGTGCCAGCAGCCAAACCCAGGGCAGGATACTCACAGATACGCAGTATTTT.

This clonotype has ten or more counts. The chain carries TRBV4-2 and TRBJ2-5, with D perhaps TRBD2 (5 bases). The germline V gene encodes CDR1 LGHNA and CDR2 YNFKEQ. The CDR3 covers 15 residues. Trimming removed 0 bases at V and 2 bases at J, with 10 bases between. CDR3: CASSQEDLGQETQYF. The CDR3 bases are TGTGCCAGCAGCCAAGAGGACTTGGGGCAAGAGACCCAGTACTTC.

This clonotype came up a few times. The V call is TRBV20-1, the J call TRBJ2-3, with 7 bases that match TRBD2. The CDR3 covers 15 residues. From germline, CDR1 is DFQATT and CDR2 SNEGSKA (reference sequence). The V segment lost 4 bases and the J segment 4 bases; nucleotides outside the gene matches: 11. CDR3 in DNA: TGCAGTGCTACTTGGCCGGGGGGACCCGCAGATACGCAGTATTTT. Protein sequence: CSATWPGGPADTQYF.

In this sample, this clonotype turned up a few times. This rearrangement joins TRBV11-1 to TRBJ2-7, with TRBD1 as a possible D gene (5 bases). There are 14 residues in the CDR3. Trimming took off 3 bases at V and 3 bases at J, with 12 bases between the two ends. Germline V gives CDR1 SGHAT, CDR2 FQDESV (reference sequence). For the CDR3, the DNA is TGTGCCAGCAGCTTTTTGGGCAGGGACTACGAGCAGTACTTC. This gives the protein CASSFLGRDYEQYF.

This clonotype has a handful of counts. J is TRBJ2-3 and V is TRBV7-2; TRBD1 matches at 12 bases. From germline, CDR1 is SGHTA and CDR2 FQGNSA. V lost 2 bases and J lost 8; bases outside the gene matches: 5. CDR3 size: 15 residues. CDR3 DNA: TGTGCCAGCAGCTTAATGGGACAGGGGGCCAGTACGCAGTATTTT. This sequence encodes CASSLMGQGASTQYF.

The DNA for the CDR3 is TGTGCCAGCAGTTACTCGGGGGGACAGGGTTTGTATGGCTACACCTTC. This codes for CASSYSGGQGLYGYTF. The chain combines TRBV6-5 with TRBJ1-2, with TRBD1 identical over 9 bases. Germline V gives CDR1 MNHEY, CDR2 SVGAGI. The J segment lost 5 bases and the V segment lost 0 bases, leaving 7 bases of the junction unmatched. The CDR3 has 16 amino acids.

This clonotype has more than one count but fewer than ten. The CDR3 sequence is CASSHSDGRTEAFF. The CDR3 DNA follows: TGTGCCAGCAGCCACTCGGACGGCAGGACTGAAGCTTTCTTT. The rearrangement uses TRBV3-1 and TRBJ1-1; no definite D call. The V gene's germline CDR1 is LGHDT and CDR2 YNNKEL (reference sequence). V lost 3 bases, J lost 5 bases, and 13 bases lay in between. The CDR3 totals 14 residues.

This clonotype was counted only a few times. The chain carries TRBV7-9 and TRBJ1-1; unclear D gene. Germline CDR1 is SEHNR and CDR2 is FQNEAQ (reference sequence). This CDR3 spans 14 amino acids. V shed 5 bases and J shed 4 bases, with 14 bases lying between them. This CDR3 reads CASSPGDGFTEAFF. The CDR3 DNA sequence: TGTGCCAGCAGCCCAGGCGACGGTTTCACTGAAGCTTTCTTT.

This clonotype was counted at least ten times. The junction departs from the called germline gene at one end, perhaps through a read error. The chain is built from TRBV27 and TRBJ2-7; the D gene is possibly TRBD2 (6 bases). Germline CDR1 reads MNHEY; CDR2 reads SMNVEV (reference sequence). The CDR3 sequence is 13 residues long. CDR3 nucleotides: TGCGCCAGCAGCCTCGGAGGGGACTACGAGCAGTACTTC. This translates into CASSLGGDYEQYF.